Listed below are T cell receptor beta chains from one sample, sequenced in a study of CD8+CD57+ T cells in acquired aplastic anemia. TCRdb passed the reads through MiXCR, listing each CDR3 protein once. Of some 190,000 distinct CDR3 sequences listed, roughly half are singletons. Sequencing used sorted CD4+, CD8+, or CD8+CD57+ T cells (not recorded which) from PBMCs. The receptor set was obtained from a human donor in good health. CDR3s include the opening cysteine and the closing phenylalanine or tryptophan.

J gene,V gene,CDR3 length,CDR3 protein
TRBJ2-2,TRBV10-2,15,CASRGAGMITGELFF
TRBJ2-7,TRBV25-1,15,CASSEPSGRNYEQYF
TRBJ2-3,TRBV5-1,17,CASSLGGLAGSTDTQYF
TRBJ1-1,TRBV5-1,16,CASSLEPGRQNTEAFF
TRBJ1-2,TRBV20-1,12,CSAPTGLYGYTF
TRBJ2-5,TRBV19,16,CASSKVVGGHQETQYF
TRBJ2-7,TRBV30,12,CAWSRLPYEQYF
TRBJ1-1,TRBV20-1,14,CSARLGHRNTEAFF
TRBJ2-2,TRBV10-3,14,CAIESGPATGELFF
TRBJ1-1,TRBV10-3,12,CAIRTGNTEAFF
TRBJ1-2,TRBV2,14,CASSEGGALGGYTF
TRBJ1-5,TRBV7-2,13,CASSSQSNQPQHF
TRBJ1-1,TRBV20-1,16,CSARGPRVGDNTEAFF
TRBJ1-5,TRBV6-1,15,CASSPGRNTPQPQHF
TRBJ2-5,TRBV5-4,17,CASSFIRTSGIGETQYF
NA,TRBV10-3,14,CAIRGLGEGNTIYF
TRBJ1-2,TRBV6-1,12,CASSTPMAGTLF
TRBJ2-3,TRBV28,15,CASSLRAAGEDTQYF
TRBJ2-7,TRBV2,14,CASSERTAAYEQYF
TRBJ2-3,TRBV25-1,15,CASSPDRGRADTQYF
TRBJ2-1,TRBV15,17,CATSRDLRPGRYNEQFF
TRBJ2-3,TRBV20-1,13,CSATGGREDTQYF
TRBJ2-6,TRBV24-1,15,CATSDVGPGANVLTF
TRBJ2-5,TRBV20-1,13,CSARRQKQETQYF
TRBJ2-5,TRBV18,15,CASSQRTGGAETQYF
TRBJ2-1,TRBV25-1,16,CASSSTGHSSYNEQFF
TRBJ1-6,TRBV10-3,15,CAISESTRGPSPLHF
TRBJ2-7,TRBV5-1,14,CASSPVGGRYEQYF
TRBJ1-2,TRBV11-1,16,CASSSKTGQGADGYTF
TRBJ1-1,TRBV29-1,15,CSARDQTGGGTEAFF
TRBJ2-3,TRBV20-1,12,CSSTGYTDTQYF
TRBJ2-7,TRBV20-1,16,CSARMGGAGAWEEQYF
TRBJ1-5,TRBV18,14,CASSTQVSNQPQHF
TRBJ1-1,TRBV2,11,CAGARTREAFF
TRBJ2-2,TRBV7-8,15,CASSFRRINTGELFF
TRBJ2-7,TRBV7-8,12,CASRDRSYEQYF
TRBJ2-2,TRBV20-1,17,CSARDPLRQGRTGELFF
TRBJ2-1,TRBV24-1,15,CATREGELVHNEQFF
TRBJ2-1,TRBV5-1,14,CASSPLGGRNEQFF
TRBJ1-1,TRBV29-1,13,CSVSGTVNTEAFF
TRBJ1-6,TRBV19,14,CASSWTVDNSPLHF
TRBJ2-3,TRBV19,16,CASSKGLAGVGDTQYF
TRBJ2-5,TRBV13,16,CASSDGRLAGVETQYF
TRBJ2-7,TRBV3-1,16,CASSPRLAGAGYEQYF
TRBJ2-7,TRBV25-1,17,CASSEFSLSGISYEQYF
TRBJ1-1,TRBV3-1,15,CASSQVGGHHTEAFF